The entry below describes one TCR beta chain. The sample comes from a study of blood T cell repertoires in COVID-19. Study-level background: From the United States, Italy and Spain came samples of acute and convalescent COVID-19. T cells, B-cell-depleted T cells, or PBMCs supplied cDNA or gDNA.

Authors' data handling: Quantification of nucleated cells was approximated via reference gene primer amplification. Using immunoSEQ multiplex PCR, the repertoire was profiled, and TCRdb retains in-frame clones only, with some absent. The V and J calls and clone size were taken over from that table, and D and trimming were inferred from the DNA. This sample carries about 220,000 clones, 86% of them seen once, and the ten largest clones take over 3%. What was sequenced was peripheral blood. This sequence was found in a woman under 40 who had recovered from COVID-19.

The DNA of the CDR3 is TGCGCCAGCAGTGGTGGGACAGGGACATACGAGCAGTACTTC. This codes for CASSGGTGTYEQYF. This chain links TRBV10-1 with TRBJ2-7, with 9 bases matching TRBD1. CDR1 and CDR2 from the germline V gene are WNHNN and SYGVQD (reference sequence). V lost 4 bases, J lost 4 bases, and 5 bases stayed unmatched. This CDR3 is built from 14 residues.